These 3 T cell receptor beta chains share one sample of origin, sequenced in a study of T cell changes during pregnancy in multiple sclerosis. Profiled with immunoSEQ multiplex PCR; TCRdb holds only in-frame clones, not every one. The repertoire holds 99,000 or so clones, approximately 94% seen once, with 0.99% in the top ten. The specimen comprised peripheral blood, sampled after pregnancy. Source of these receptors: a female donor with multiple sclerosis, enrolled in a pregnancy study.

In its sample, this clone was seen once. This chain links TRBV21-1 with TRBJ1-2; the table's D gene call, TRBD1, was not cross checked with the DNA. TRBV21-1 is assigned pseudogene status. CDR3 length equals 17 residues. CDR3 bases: TGTGCCAGCAGCAAAGTGGGGACAGCCAACGATAACTATGGCTACACCTTC. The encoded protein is CASSKVGTANDNYGYTF.

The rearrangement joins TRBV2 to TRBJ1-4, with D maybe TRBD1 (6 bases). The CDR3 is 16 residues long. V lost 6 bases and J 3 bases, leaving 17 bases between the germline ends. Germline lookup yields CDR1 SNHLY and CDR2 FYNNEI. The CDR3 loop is CASRADSLVANEKLFF. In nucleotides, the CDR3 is TGTGCCAGCAGGGCGGACAGTTTAGTCGCTAATGAAAAACTGTTTTTT.

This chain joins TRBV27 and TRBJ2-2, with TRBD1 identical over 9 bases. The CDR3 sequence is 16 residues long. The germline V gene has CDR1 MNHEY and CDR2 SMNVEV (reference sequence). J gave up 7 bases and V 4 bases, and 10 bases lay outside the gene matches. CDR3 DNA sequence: TGTGCCAGCAGTTCACAGGGGGCTATACCCAACGGGGAGCTGTTTTTT. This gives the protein CASSSQGAIPNGELFF.